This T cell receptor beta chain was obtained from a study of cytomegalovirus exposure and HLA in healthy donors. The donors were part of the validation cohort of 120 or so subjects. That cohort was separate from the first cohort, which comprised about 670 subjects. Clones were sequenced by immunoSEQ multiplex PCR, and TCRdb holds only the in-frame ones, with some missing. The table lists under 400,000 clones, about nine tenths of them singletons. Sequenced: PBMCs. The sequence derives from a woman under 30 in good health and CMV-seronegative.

The CDR3 is CASRKQGASYEQYF. In DNA, the CDR3 is TGTGCCAGCAGGAAACAGGGGGCTTCCTACGAGCAGTACTTC. The chain combines TRBV2 with TRBJ2-7; 9 bases are shared with TRBD1. The CDR3 extends over 14 amino acids. V was pared by 6 bases and J by 1 base, with 4 bases of the junction left unmatched. Germline V CDR1 and CDR2: SNHLY, FYNNEI.